This T cell receptor (beta chain) was sequenced for a study of identical twins. Study results and caveats: For out-of-frame alpha sequences shared by twins, low generation probability was in excess. Not following the same donors, the study drew its conclusions from cross-sectional statistical analysis.

Note on this clonotype: Its antigen is as yet unknown.

The germline V and J ends were trimmed by 2 bases and 7 bases, with 9 bases remaining between them. The CDR3 runs 12 residues. Germline V gene data show CDR1 as DFQATT and CDR2 as SNEGSKA (reference sequence). MiXCR was run by TCRdb on the 5' RACE reads, yielding one entry per CDR3 protein. The sample shows about 240,000 distinct CDR3 sequences, about 13% of them seen only once. The same sample was also studied in work on yellow fever vaccine responses in identical twins.

The receptor comes from a young woman in good health. This chain joins TRBV20-1 and TRBJ2-1, with unresolved D. Sequenced material: memory (CD45RO+) T cells sorted from blood. The CDR3 region is CSARRPGNEQFF. DNA for the CDR3: TGCAGTGCTAGAAGGCCCGGAAATGAGCAGTTCTTC.